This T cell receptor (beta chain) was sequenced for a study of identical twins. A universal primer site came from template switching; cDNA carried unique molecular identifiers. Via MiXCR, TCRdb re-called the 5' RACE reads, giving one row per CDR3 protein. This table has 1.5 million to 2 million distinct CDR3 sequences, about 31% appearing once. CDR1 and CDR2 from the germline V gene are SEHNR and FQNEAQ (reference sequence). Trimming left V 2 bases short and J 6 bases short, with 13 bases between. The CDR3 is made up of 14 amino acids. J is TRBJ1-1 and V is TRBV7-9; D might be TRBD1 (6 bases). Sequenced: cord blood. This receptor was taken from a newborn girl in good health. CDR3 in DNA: TGTGCCAGCAGCTTATTGGGGGCTGGGGCTGAAGCTTTCTTT. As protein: CASSLLGAGAEAFF.